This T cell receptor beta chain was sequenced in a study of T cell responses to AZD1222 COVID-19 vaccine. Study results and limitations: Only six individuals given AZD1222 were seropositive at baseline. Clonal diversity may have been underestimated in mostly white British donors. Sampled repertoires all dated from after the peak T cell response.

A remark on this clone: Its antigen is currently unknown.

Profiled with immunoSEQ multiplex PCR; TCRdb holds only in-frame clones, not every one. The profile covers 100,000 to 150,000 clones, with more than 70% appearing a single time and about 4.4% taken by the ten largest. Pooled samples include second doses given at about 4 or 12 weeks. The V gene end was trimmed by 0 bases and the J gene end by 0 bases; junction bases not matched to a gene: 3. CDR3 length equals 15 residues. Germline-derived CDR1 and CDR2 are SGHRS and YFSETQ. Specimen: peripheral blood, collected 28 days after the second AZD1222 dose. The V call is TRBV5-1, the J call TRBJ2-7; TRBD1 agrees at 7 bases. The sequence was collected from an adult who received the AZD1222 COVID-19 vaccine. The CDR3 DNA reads TGCGCCAGCAGCTTGGCCCCAGGGGGCTCCTACGAGCAGTACTTC. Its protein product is CASSLAPGGSYEQYF.